This T cell receptor (beta chain) was recorded in a study of OX40 agonist ivuxolimab in advanced cancers. Overall study context: The drug used for patients, ivuxolimab, was an agonistic anti-OX40 (CD134) antibody.

General study points: At 0.1 to 3.0 mg/kg and by week 6, CD4+ and CD8+ T cells in the blood had expanded clonally.

The table lists this clone with a count of one. Its antigen is not identified. Assay used: immunoSEQ multiplex PCR; TCRdb lists only in-frame clones, some missing. The table includes around 64,000 clones, 80% to 95% detected once. CDR3 length equals 16 residues. Trimming cost V 4 bases and J 0 bases; bases outside gene matches: 6. Germline V CDR1 and CDR2: SEHNR, FQNEAQ (reference sequence). The TCR comes from an adult with an advanced solid tumor such as melanoma, head and neck, liver or kidney cancer. This sample comprised CD4+ or CD8+ T cells sorted from blood, obtained in a trial of the OX40 agonist ivuxolimab. The V gene is TRBV7-9, the J gene TRBJ2-5; 9 bases match TRBD2. In DNA, the CDR3 is TGTGCCAGCAGCTCCACGTTAGCGGGGGACCAAGAGACCCAGTACTTC. It is translated as CASSSTLAGDQETQYF.